This TCR beta chain was recovered during a study of T cells in Graves' hyperthyroidism and ophthalmopathy (dated by TCRdb to about 2019). Regarding the complete study: Peripheral blood was sampled at the time of initial diagnosis, prior to any treatment. A discovery cohort of around 98 patients, 43 with Graves' ophthalmopathy and approximately 57 with stable Graves' hyperthyroidism, was used to find distinguishing TCR V-J signatures. An independent validation cohort of fewer than 20 hyperthyroidism patients and roughly 16 patients who later progressed to ophthalmopathy tested prospective prediction of ophthalmopathy. The approximately 90 discovery patients were randomly split 7:3 into training and test sets. The study also compared thyroid tissue and blood T-cell repertoires from roughly 6 Graves' hyperthyroidism patients. Following sampling, methimazole starting at 30 mg daily was given to hyperthyroidism patients, and high-dose intravenous methylprednisolone was given to ophthalmopathy patients. The paper describes TCR Vbeta CDR3 sequencing of 135 peripheral blood samples, made up of 43 ophthalmopathy patients, roughly 80 hyperthyroidism patients and roughly 17 progressor patients. The paper as a whole reports these results and caveats: Most expanded thyroid clonotypes (frequency above 0.001) were also found in blood, which suggests that blood repertoires may mirror thyroid immune responses. No statistical method was used to fix the sample size in advance, and group allocation was not hidden from the investigators. In cross-validation, a model built on a 13 V-J signature told ophthalmopathy apart from stable hyperthyroidism with just under 90% sensitivity and roughly 83% specificity, and in testing the same model reached 80%/75%. During validation, the model predicted progression to ophthalmopathy a median of around six months ahead of onset, with 70.59% sensitivity and 72.22% specificity.

There are 16 amino acids in the CDR3, from cysteine to phenylalanine inclusive. Of all the DNA, just the CDR3 is kept, 48 bases in frame from base 1. The germline V gene sets CDR1 to KGHDR and CDR2 to SFDVKD. From V the trimming removes 4 bases and from J it removes 2 bases, while the gene matches leave 4 bases of the junction unaccounted for. Ophthalmopathy patients had moderately to severely active disease, with a Clinical Activity Score of 3 or more, a NOSPECS grade of 4 or more, and a disease duration of less than 3 months. The study excluded patients with uncontrolled infections, other autoimmune diseases, pregnancy or lactation. Diagnoses relied on clinical symptoms, serum thyroxine and TRAb, thyroid ultrasound and orbital computed tomography. PBMCs were isolated from approximately 10 ml of fresh peripheral blood by Ficoll-Paque density gradient centrifugation. Total RNA was extracted using Trizol reagent, and RNA quality was assessed on an Agilent 2100 Bioanalyzer.

The TCR beta CDR3 regions were amplified from the RNA transcripts. The TCR CDR3 was subjected to a first round of RT-PCR using the HTBI primer set and the Qiagen OneStep RT-PCR kit. Libraries were constructed in a second round of multiplex PCR, after which size selection and purification were performed. Paired-end sequencing of the libraries was performed with 100 bp reads on an Illumina HiSeq2000. As for the authors' bioinformatics: SOAPnuke was used to process the raw data, removing reads that contained adapters or uncalled bases, had a mean Phred below 15, or lacked an exact match to the constant primer or identifier. High-quality paired reads were merged with COPE v1.2.5, and unique nucleotide sequences were defined as clonotypes. MiTCR v1.1 was used to align the clonotypes against IMGT TRBV, TRBD and TRBJ reference segments. Analysis was restricted to V-J combinations with a frequency above 0.0001, which covered 99.2% of repertoires. The TCS score was defined as the ratio of F50 (clonal expansion) to E x V (chaos), calculated using BLOSUM62-based TCRdist between CDR3 peptides within each V-J. Welch's t-statistics and random forest reduced fewer than 550 V-J features to 13, which were used in a naive Bayes classifier (R e1071). TCRdb redid the processing of the public reads, applying fastp at Q25 and MiXCR, and retained in-frame beta chains. Identical CDR3 proteins give one entry, which carries the most common genes and DNA. What appears here as the V and J calls and clone size reflects TCRdb's work, not the paper's. The sample includes 620,000 or so distinct CDR3 sequences, with approximately 15% observed a single time. Around 12% of the sample is in the top ten clones.

This clonotype was counted many times. The target of this receptor is not known. No quality values exist for individual bases; no much larger clone is one base distant. This clonotype was sampled from a woman aged 50 to 60 with Graves' ophthalmopathy. Sequenced material: blood. In this chain, TRBV24-1 is recombined with TRBJ2-1, and 10 junctional nucleotides match TRBD2. CDR3 reads: CATSDSSGSTYNEQFF. Here is the DNA: TGTGCCACCAGTGACTCTAGCGGGAGCACCTACAATGAGCAGTTCTTC.